This T cell receptor beta chain was captured in a study of STAT5B mutations in CD4+ large granular lymphocyte leukemia. Assay: immunoSEQ multiplex PCR; the TCRdb copy retains only in-frame clones and omits some. The data hold 40,000 to 45,000 clones, with 65% to 85% observed a single time. Control samples were healthy donors' buffy coats. This clone has a single count. Its antigen is as yet unknown. V shed 4 bases, J shed 6 bases, and the junction held 4 bases outside the gene matches. Germline V gene lookup returns CDR1 MNHNY and CDR2 SVGAGI (reference sequence). This CDR3 is built from 13 residues. Study conclusions and caveats: Without putative leukemic clones, patient CD4-sorted repertoires remained more clonal than healthy CD4+ repertoires. No patients shared main leukemic clonotypes, though around 27% appeared at low frequency elsewhere. Top patient clones used TRBV06 genes more often: 8/27 versus 2/35 in controls.

The chain couples TRBV6-6 to TRBJ1-2; 8 bases are a match to TRBD1. The material sequenced was CD4+ T cells from blood buffy coats. The source is a human donor in good health. The CDR3 nucleotides read TGTGCCAGCAGTTTCAGACAGGGGAATGGCTACACCTTC. Its protein is CASSFRQGNGYTF.